This paragraph covers one T cell receptor beta chain sequence. Its target is unknown. The culture ran for approximately 11 days before CD4+ T cells were isolated. Previously uninfected by SARS-CoV-2, the vaccine recipients also showed negative nucleocapsid antibodies. On day 3 and again on day 7, half the medium was replaced with IL-2 medium. The entry originates in a study of vaccination effects on CD4 cells after COVID-19. Data came from immunoSEQ multiplex PCR; TCRdb stores just in-frame clones and leaves some out. The table lists 30,000 or so clones, 65% of them singletons. The study's findings and limits: Few convalescent patients, and no early post-infection timepoints, were available to the study. Clones from infection and from vaccination both contracted markedly late after vaccination.

This TCR was recovered from a human donor who received a COVID-19 vaccine. This specimen was CD4+ T cells from PBMCs cultured without peptide, taken before COVID-19 vaccination.

CDR3 amino acids: CASMLSVQETQYF. For the CDR3, the DNA is TGTGCCAGCATGCTTTCGGTCCAAGAGACCCAGTACTTC. This sequence joins TRBV6-5 and TRBJ2-5, with D unclear. CDR3 length: 13 residues. CDR1 is MNHEY and CDR2 is SVGAGI in the germline V gene. V dropped 7 bases and J dropped 1 base, with 10 bases sitting between them.